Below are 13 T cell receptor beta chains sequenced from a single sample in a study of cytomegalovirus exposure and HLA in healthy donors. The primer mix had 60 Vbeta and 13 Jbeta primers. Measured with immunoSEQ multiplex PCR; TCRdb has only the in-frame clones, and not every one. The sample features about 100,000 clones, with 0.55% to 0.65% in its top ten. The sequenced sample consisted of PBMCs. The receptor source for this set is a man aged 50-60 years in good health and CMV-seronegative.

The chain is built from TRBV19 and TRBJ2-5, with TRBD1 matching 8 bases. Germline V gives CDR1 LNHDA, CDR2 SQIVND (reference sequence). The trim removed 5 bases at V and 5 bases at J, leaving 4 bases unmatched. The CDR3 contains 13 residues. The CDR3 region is CASSFRQGETQYF. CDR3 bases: TGTGCCAGTAGTTTTCGACAGGGGGAGACCCAGTACTTC.

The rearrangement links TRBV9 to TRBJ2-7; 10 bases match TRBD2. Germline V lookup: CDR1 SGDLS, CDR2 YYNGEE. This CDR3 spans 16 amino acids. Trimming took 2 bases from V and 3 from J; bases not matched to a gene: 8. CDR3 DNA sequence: TGTGCCAGCAGCGTCGAAAGCGGGAGGGGAATCTACGAGCAGTACTTC. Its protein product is CASSVESGRGIYEQYF.

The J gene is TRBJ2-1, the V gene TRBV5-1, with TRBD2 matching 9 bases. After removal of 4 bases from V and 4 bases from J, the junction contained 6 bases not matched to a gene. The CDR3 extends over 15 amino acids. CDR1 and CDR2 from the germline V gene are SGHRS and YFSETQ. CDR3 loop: CASSVSGSVYNEQFF. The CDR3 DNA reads TGCGCCAGCAGCGTTAGCGGGAGCGTGTACAATGAGCAGTTCTTC.

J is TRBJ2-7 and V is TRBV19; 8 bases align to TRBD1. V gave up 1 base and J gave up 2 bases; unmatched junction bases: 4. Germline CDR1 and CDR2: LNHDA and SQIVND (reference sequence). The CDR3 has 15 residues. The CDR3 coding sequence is TGTGCCAGTAGTATAGGAGCAGGGGGCACCTACGAGCAGTACTTC. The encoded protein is CASSIGAGGTYEQYF.

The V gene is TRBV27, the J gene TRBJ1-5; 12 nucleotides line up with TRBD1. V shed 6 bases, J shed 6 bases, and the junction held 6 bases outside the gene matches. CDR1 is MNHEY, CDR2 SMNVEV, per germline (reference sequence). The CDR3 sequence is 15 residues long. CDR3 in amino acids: CASSPGQGAVQPQHF. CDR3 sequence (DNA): TGTGCCAGCAGCCCGGGACAGGGGGCGGTTCAGCCCCAGCATTTT.

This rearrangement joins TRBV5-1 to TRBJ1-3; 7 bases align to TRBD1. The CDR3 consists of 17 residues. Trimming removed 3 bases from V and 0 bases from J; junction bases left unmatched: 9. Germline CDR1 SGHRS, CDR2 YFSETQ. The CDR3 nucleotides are TGCGCCAGCAGCTGGGGCCCAGGGGGTGACTCTGGAAACACCATATATTTT. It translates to CASSWGPGGDSGNTIYF. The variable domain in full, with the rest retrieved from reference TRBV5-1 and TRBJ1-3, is KAGVTQTPRYLIKTRGQQVTLSCSPISGHRSVSWYQQTPGQGLQFLFEYFSETQRNKGNFPGRFSGRQFSNSRSEMNVSTLELGDSALYLCASSWGPGGDSGNTIYFGEGSWLTVV.

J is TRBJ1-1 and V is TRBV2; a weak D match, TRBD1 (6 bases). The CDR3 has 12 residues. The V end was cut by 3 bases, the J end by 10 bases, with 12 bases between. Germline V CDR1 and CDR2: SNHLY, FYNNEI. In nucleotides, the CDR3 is TGTGCCAGCAGTGAGGGCGGGGGCATAGCTTTCTTT. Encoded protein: CASSEGGGIAFF.

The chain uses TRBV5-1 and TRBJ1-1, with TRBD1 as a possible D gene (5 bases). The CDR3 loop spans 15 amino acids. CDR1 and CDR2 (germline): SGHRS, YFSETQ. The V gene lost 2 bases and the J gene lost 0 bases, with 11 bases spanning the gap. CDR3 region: CASSFRDFMNTEAFF. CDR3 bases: TGCGCCAGCAGCTTCCGGGACTTCATGAACACTGAAGCTTTCTTT. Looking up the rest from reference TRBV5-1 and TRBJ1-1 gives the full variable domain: KAGVTQTPRYLIKTRGQQVTLSCSPISGHRSVSWYQQTPGQGLQFLFEYFSETQRNKGNFPGRFSGRQFSNSRSEMNVSTLELGDSALYLCASSFRDFMNTEAFFGQGTRLTVV.

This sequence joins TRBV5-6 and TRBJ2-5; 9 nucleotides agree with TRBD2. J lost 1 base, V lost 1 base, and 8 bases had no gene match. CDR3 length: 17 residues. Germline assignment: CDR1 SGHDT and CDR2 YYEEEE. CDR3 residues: CASSLRWLAGSQETQYF. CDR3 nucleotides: TGTGCCAGCAGCTTGCGGTGGCTAGCGGGGAGCCAAGAGACCCAGTACTTC.

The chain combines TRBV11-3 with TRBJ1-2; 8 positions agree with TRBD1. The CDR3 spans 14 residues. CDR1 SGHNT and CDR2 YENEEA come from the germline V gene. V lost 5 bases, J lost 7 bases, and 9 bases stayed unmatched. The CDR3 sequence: CASSPSGTGLGYTF. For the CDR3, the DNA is TGTGCCAGCAGCCCATCCGGGACAGGTCTTGGCTACACCTTC.

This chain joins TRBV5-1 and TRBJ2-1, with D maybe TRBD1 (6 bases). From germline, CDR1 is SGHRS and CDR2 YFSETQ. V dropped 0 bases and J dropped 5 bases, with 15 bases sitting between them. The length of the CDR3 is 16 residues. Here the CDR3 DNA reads TGCGCCAGCAGCTTGGTTTTAGGGACAAGGGACAATGAGCAGTTCTTC. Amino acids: CASSLVLGTRDNEQFF. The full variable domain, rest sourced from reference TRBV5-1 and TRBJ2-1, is KAGVTQTPRYLIKTRGQQVTLSCSPISGHRSVSWYQQTPGQGLQFLFEYFSETQRNKGNFPGRFSGRQFSNSRSEMNVSTLELGDSALYLCASSLVLGTRDNEQFFGPGTRLTVL.

The chain's CDR3 is CASSRAETYEQYF. The CDR3 bases are TGTGCCAGCTCACGTGCGGAGACCTACGAGCAGTACTTC. The genes are TRBV18 and TRBJ2-5; D is unresolved. The J call is in doubt because the DNA end fits TRBJ2-7 better. The CDR3 runs to 13 residues. Germline V gene data show CDR1 as KGHSH and CDR2 as LQKENI.

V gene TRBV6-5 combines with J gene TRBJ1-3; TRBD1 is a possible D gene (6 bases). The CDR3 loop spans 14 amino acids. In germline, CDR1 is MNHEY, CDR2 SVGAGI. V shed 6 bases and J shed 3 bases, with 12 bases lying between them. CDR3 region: CASRSQGDGNTIYF. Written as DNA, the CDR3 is TGTGCCAGCAGATCACAGGGAGATGGAAACACCATATATTTT.